This entry describes one TCR beta chain. This sample is drawn from a study of blood T cell repertoires in COVID-19. Study-level background: Specimens from acute and convalescent COVID-19 originated in the United States, Italy and Spain. PBMCs, B-cell-depleted T cells, or T cells provided the cDNA or gDNA that made up the material.

Cohorts were determined from participant-reported clinical history. Profiling relied on immunoSEQ multiplex PCR, and the TCRdb table lists in-frame clones only, not all of them. The sample has over 200,000 clones, roughly 84% seen once; the top ten hold approximately 7.3%. The V end was cut by 5 bases, the J end by 6 bases, with 14 bases between. CDR1 and CDR2 from the germline V gene are LGHDT and YNNKEL (reference sequence). The CDR3 covers 14 residues. The source is a middle-aged woman who had recovered from COVID-19. The specimen was PBMCs or T cells enriched from blood (not recorded which). The chain couples TRBV3-1 (or the pseudogene TRBV3-2) to TRBJ2-1; weak D call: TRBD2 (6 bases). As DNA, the CDR3 is TGTGCCAGCAGCGTTCCGGGACTCCTCAATGAGCAGTTCTTC. Its protein is CASSVPGLLNEQFF.